What follows describes a single TCR beta chain. Its antigen is as yet unknown. TCRdb re-called the 5' RACE reads through MiXCR, storing one row per CDR3 protein. In the table there are about 400,000 distinct CDR3 sequences, around 14% of which are singletons. These data come from a study of T-cell memory formation after mild COVID-19. Turning to the study itself: TCR clustering was largely donor specific.

Notes on the study in general: CD4/CD8 balance characterized clones contracting day 15 to 85, and CD4+ skew characterized later expanders. CM and EM subsets held most contracting CD4+ clones; EMRA held CD8+ ones.

The sequenced material came from PBMCs or a T cell subset sorted from them (not recorded which). The sequence came from a man aged 18-30 years who had mild COVID-19 (a few samples of this study predate the infection). Cell type and time point are not known.

The CDR3 region is CASSQNSGPRSYEQYV. DNA for the CDR3: TGTGCCAGCAGCCAAAACTCCGGCCCGCGGTCCTACGAGCAGTACGTC. This chain uses TRBV12-3 or TRBV12-4 with TRBJ2-7; no definite D call. V dropped 6 bases and J dropped 1 base, with 19 bases sitting between them. The CDR3 loop spans 16 amino acids.